This T cell receptor beta chain was captured in a study of technical replicates of blood from several donors. TCRdb's table, derived via immunoSEQ multiplex PCR, lists solely in-frame clones and lacks some. The repertoire includes under 80,000 clones, roughly 94% of them detected once, and over 0.25% sits in the top ten. Input material: T cells isolated from PBMCs. This receptor was obtained from a human donor in good health.

The CDR3 DNA reads as TGTGCCAGCAGTTACTCGGGGGGGGCCTCCTACGAGCAGTACTTC. Protein product: CASSYSGGASYEQYF. The J gene is TRBJ2-7, the V gene TRBV6-5; tentatively, D is TRBD2 (7 bases). CDR1 is MNHEY and CDR2 is SVGAGI in the germline V gene. This CDR3 contains 15 residues. V dropped 0 bases and J dropped 0 bases, with 9 bases sitting between them.